This passage covers 32 T cell receptor beta chains from one sample sequenced in a study of blood T cell repertoires in COVID-19. This table comes from immunoSEQ multiplex PCR, and its TCRdb copy is limited to in-frame clones, with some not included. The sample yields 80,000 to 100,000 clones, roughly 86% seen once. Sample: peripheral blood. These receptors were obtained from a woman aged 60-70 years in a cohort sampled during active or convalescent COVID-19.

The chain employs TRBV9 and TRBJ2-3; D possibly corresponds to TRBD2 (5 bases). Trimming pared 2 bases from V and 4 bases from J, leaving 14 bases between. CDR1 and CDR2 (germline): SGDLS, YYNGEE. The CDR3 contains 15 residues. CDR3 coding DNA: TGTGCCAGCAGCGTTGAGAGAGGGTATGCAGATACGCAGTATTTT. Encoded protein: CASSVERGYADTQYF.

The genes are TRBV9 and TRBJ2-2; tentatively, D is TRBD1 (5 bases). Germline V gene data show CDR1 as SGDLS and CDR2 as YYNGEE. The CDR3 is 15 amino acids. V lost 4 bases, J lost 4 bases, and 14 bases lay in between. The CDR3 DNA reads TGTGCCAGCAGCCCTCCAAGGGGCAGCACCGGGGAGCTGTTTTTT. This translates into CASSPPRGSTGELFF.

The rearrangement joins TRBV28 to TRBJ2-7; 10 bases line up with TRBD1. Germline lookup yields CDR1 MDHEN and CDR2 SYDVKM. J gave up 2 bases and V 6 bases, and 7 bases lay outside the gene matches. This CDR3 region has 15 residues. Written as DNA, the CDR3 is TGTGCCAGCAGCCCCCCCGGGACAGGGGCCTACGAGCAGTACTTC. Translated: CASSPPGTGAYEQYF.

The chain recombines TRBV7-2 with TRBJ2-7; 8 bases are shared with TRBD1. There are 16 residues in the CDR3. V dropped 2 bases and J dropped 2; count of bases not matched to a gene: 8. Germline V lookup: CDR1 SGHTA, CDR2 FQGNSA. CDR3 sequence reads: CASSLSSGTGAYEQYF. The CDR3 nucleotides read TGTGCCAGCAGCTTATCTTCCGGGACAGGAGCCTACGAGCAGTACTTC.

The J gene is TRBJ2-3, the V gene TRBV18; D is uncertain. Germline V gives CDR1 KGHSH, CDR2 LQKENI. Trimming pared 3 bases from V and 4 bases from J, leaving 14 bases between. This CDR3 is built from 15 residues. DNA of the CDR3: TGTGCCAGCTCACCCAACCAAGAGGTCCCAGATACGCAGTATTTT. It is translated as CASSPNQEVPDTQYF.

In regard to this clone: In the same sample, other DNA sequences code for this CDR3. This chain joins TRBV3-1 (or the pseudogene TRBV3-2) and TRBJ1-1; TRBD1 agrees at 7 bases. V shed 4 bases, J shed 5 bases, and the junction held 4 bases outside the gene matches. From germline, CDR1 is LGHDT and CDR2 YNNKEL (reference sequence). The CDR3 loop spans 13 amino acids. The CDR3 loop reads CASSRAGGTEAFF. CDR3 DNA: TGTGCCAGCAGCCGAGCAGGGGGAACTGAAGCTTTCTTT.

The gene calls are TRBV11-2 and TRBJ1-4; tentatively, D is TRBD1 (5 bases). There are 14 residues in the CDR3. CDR1 SGHAT and CDR2 FQNNGV come from the germline V gene. V lost 6 bases and J 7 bases, leaving 15 bases between the germline ends. In DNA, the CDR3 is TGTGCCAGCAGACTTACCGGGAGGGGTGAAAAACTGTTTTTT. Protein product: CASRLTGRGEKLFF.

J is TRBJ1-1 and V is TRBV9, with 12 nucleotides matching TRBD1. The CDR3 has 17 amino acids. V shed 0 bases, J shed 2 bases, and the junction held 5 bases outside the gene matches. From germline, CDR1 is SGDLS and CDR2 YYNGEE. The CDR3 protein is CASSVGGQGAFNTEAFF. Here the CDR3 DNA reads TGTGCCAGCAGCGTAGGGGGACAGGGGGCTTTTAACACTGAAGCTTTCTTT.

The V call is TRBV18, the J call TRBJ1-1, with TRBD1 as a possible D gene (6 bases). The ends were cut back, 1 base at V and 4 bases at J, with 10 bases in the middle. CDR3 size: 14 residues. Looked up from germline, CDR1 is KGHSH and CDR2 is LQKENI. The DNA for the CDR3 is TGTGCCAGCTCACCACAGCAGGGGTTCACTGAAGCTTTCTTT. Amino acid sequence: CASSPQQGFTEAFF.

The CDR3 is CASRGQGNPGELFF. CDR3 sequence (DNA): TGCGCCAGCAGAGGACAGGGTAACCCCGGGGAGCTGTTTTTT. The J gene is TRBJ2-2, the V gene TRBV10-2, with 8 bases lining up with TRBD1. Germline lookup yields CDR1 WSHSY and CDR2 SAAADI. This CDR3 region has 14 residues. The ends lost 6 bases at V and 6 bases at J; junction bases unmatched: 6.

This chain joins TRBV10-3 and TRBJ1-1, with 8 bases lining up with TRBD1. Per the germline V gene, CDR1 is ENHRY and CDR2 is SYGVKD. This CDR3 spans 14 amino acids. V lost 11 bases, J lost 5 bases, and 13 bases stayed unmatched. The CDR3 loop is CASRTQGAWTEAFF. CDR3 bases: TGTGCCTCCAGAACCCAGGGGGCTTGGACTGAAGCTTTCTTT.

The rearrangement joins TRBV27 to TRBJ1-2, with 10 bases fitting TRBD1. Germline V gene data show CDR1 as MNHEY and CDR2 as SMNVEV (reference sequence). The CDR3 loop spans 13 amino acids. V was clipped by 3 bases and J by 5 bases; unmatched bases: 0. CDR3 region: CASSLDRGYGYTF. CDR3 DNA: TGTGCCAGCAGTTTGGACAGGGGGTATGGCTACACCTTC.

The rearrangement joins TRBV3-1 (or the pseudogene TRBV3-2) to TRBJ2-1; D remains unclear. The CDR3 runs 13 residues. V was shortened by 1 base and J by 7 bases, with 8 bases between the two germline ends. Germline lookup yields CDR1 LGHDT and CDR2 YNNKEL (reference sequence). CDR3 residues: CASSQASVNEQFF. Written as DNA, the CDR3 is TGTGCCAGCAGCCAAGCATCGGTGAATGAGCAGTTCTTC.

The chain is built from TRBV7-6 and TRBJ1-6; the D gene is possibly TRBD1 (6 bases). Trimming pared 4 bases from V and 7 bases from J, leaving 17 bases between. Germline V gene sequence: CDR1 SGHVS, CDR2 FNYEAQ. CDR3 length: 16 amino acids. CDR3 sequence reads: CASSYASGDWNSPLHF. The DNA for the CDR3 is TGTGCCAGCAGCTACGCCTCAGGGGATTGGAATTCACCCCTCCACTTT.

The chain has TRBV7-3 and TRBJ2-1; 8 positions match TRBD2. V trimming: 5 bases; J trimming: 2 bases; junction bases outside the gene matches: 8. This CDR3 has 16 residues. Per germline, CDR1 SGHTA and CDR2 FQGTGA. CDR3 bases: TGTGCCAGCAGCCCAAACGGGGGGGTGACCTACAATGAGCAGTTCTTC. Its translation: CASSPNGGVTYNEQFF.

The chain has TRBV7-2 and TRBJ1-4; 11 nucleotides line up with TRBD1. Germline CDR1 is SGHTA and CDR2 is FQGNSA. Trimming at V came to 1 base and at J to 8 bases, leaving 9 bases not matched to a gene. This CDR3 has 17 residues. In nucleotides, the CDR3 is TGTGCCAGCAGCTTAGTTTTTCTGGGACAGGGGGAGGAAAAACTGTTTTTT. Residues: CASSLVFLGQGEEKLFF. Together with reference TRBV7-2 and TRBJ1-4, the CDR3 gives the full variable domain: GAGVSQSPSNKVTEKGKDVELRCDPISGHTALYWYRQSLGQGLEFLIYFQGNSAPDKSGLPSDRFSAERTGGSVSTLTIQRTQQEDSAVYLCASSLVFLGQGEEKLFFGSGTQLSVL.

This clone has only one observation. The rearrangement uses TRBV19 and TRBJ2-5; TRBD2 might be the D (5 bases). CDR3 length: 14 residues. V was trimmed by 9 bases and J by 2 bases, leaving 16 bases between them. In germline, CDR1 is LNHDA, CDR2 SQIVND (reference sequence). As DNA, the CDR3 is TGTGCCAGCAAAGAGCGGCACGCTCAAGAGACCCAGTACTTC. Translation gives CASKERHAQETQYF.

This clone came up once. The V gene is TRBV19, the J gene TRBJ1-4, with 9 bases aligning to TRBD1. V lost 5 bases to trimming and J lost 8 bases; unmatched junction nucleotides: 9. The germline CDR1 and CDR2 sequences are LNHDA and SQIVND (reference sequence). CDR3 length: 15 residues. CDR3 nucleotides: TGTGCCAGTAGTCTGGCGGGACAGGGTGAGGAAAAACTGTTTTTT. Protein sequence: CASSLAGQGEEKLFF. The whole variable domain, filled in from reference TRBV19 and TRBJ1-4, reads DGGITQSPKYLFRKEGQNVTLSCEQNLNHDAMYWYRQDPGQGLRLIYYSQIVNDFQKGDIAEGYSVSREKKESFPLTVTSAQKNPTAFYLCASSLAGQGEEKLFFGSGTQLSVL.

The chain has TRBV3-1 (or the pseudogene TRBV3-2) and TRBJ1-5, with D unresolved. The CDR3 is 13 amino acids. Trimming removed 8 bases from V and 6 bases from J, with 14 bases in between. Germline V gene lookup returns CDR1 LGHDT and CDR2 YNNKEL (reference sequence). The DNA of the CDR3 is TGTGCCAGCGGAAAGAGGGAGGGTCAGCCCCAGCATTTT. Amino acid sequence: CASGKREGQPQHF.

The chain is built from TRBV2 and TRBJ2-7; D not resolved. Germline V gene data show CDR1 as SNHLY and CDR2 as FYNNEI. The CDR3 has 13 amino acids. Trimming pared 3 bases from V and 2 bases from J, leaving 8 bases between. CDR3 nucleotides: TGTGCCAGCAGTGACGCACTTACCTACGAGCAGTACTTC. It translates to CASSDALTYEQYF.

The chain recombines TRBV24-1 with TRBJ2-3; D call uncertain. The CDR3 loop spans 16 amino acids. V gave up 1 base and J gave up 0 bases, with 10 bases separating them. In germline, CDR1 is KGHDR, CDR2 SFDVKD. In DNA, the CDR3 is TGTGCCACCAGTGATTTTGCGGAGCTGAGCACAGATACGCAGTATTTT. Its protein product is CATSDFAELSTDTQYF.

This chain connects TRBV5-1 to TRBJ1-1; no definite D call. The CDR3 covers 13 residues. The germline V gene encodes CDR1 SGHRS and CDR2 YFSETQ. Trimming stripped 0 bases from V and 5 bases from J, with 8 bases between. The CDR3 here is CASSLVAATEAFF. DNA for the CDR3: TGCGCCAGCAGCTTGGTGGCAGCGACTGAAGCTTTCTTT. The full variable domain, rest sourced from reference TRBV5-1 and TRBJ1-1, is KAGVTQTPRYLIKTRGQQVTLSCSPISGHRSVSWYQQTPGQGLQFLFEYFSETQRNKGNFPGRFSGRQFSNSRSEMNVSTLELGDSALYLCASSLVAATEAFFGQGTRLTVV.

This chain links TRBV28 with TRBJ2-1, with D unclear. Trimming removed 2 bases at V and 9 bases at J, with 2 bases between. There are 10 residues in the CDR3. Germline V gene sequence: CDR1 MDHEN, CDR2 SYDVKM. The CDR3 nucleotides read TGTGCCAGCAGTTTACGTGAGCAGTTCTTC. Amino acids: CASSLREQFF.

This CDR3 is CASRRDSSYGYTF. CDR3 bases: TGTGCCAGCAGACGTGACAGTTCCTATGGCTACACCTTC. V and J are TRBV5-4 and TRBJ1-2, with TRBD1 as a possible D gene (5 bases). Germline V gene lookup returns CDR1 SGHNT and CDR2 YYREEE (reference sequence). The CDR3 is made up of 13 amino acids. V lost 5 bases to trimming and J lost 4 bases, with 12 bases between them.

The chain has TRBV2 and TRBJ1-2; 7 nucleotides align to TRBD1. V shed 8 bases and J 9 bases; nucleotides not matched to a gene: 21. The length of the CDR3 is 16 residues. Germline CDR1 reads SNHLY; CDR2 reads FYNNEI. The DNA for the CDR3 is TGTGCCAGCTCCATTCGGACAGCCAGCAGGGGGGACCGCTACACCTTC. This translates into CASSIRTASRGDRYTF.

The chain uses TRBV18 and TRBJ2-2; D is perhaps TRBD1 (7 bases). From germline, CDR1 is KGHSH and CDR2 LQKENI. The CDR3 is 16 amino acids. Trimming removed 2 bases from V and 5 bases from J, with 15 bases in between. CDR3 amino acids: CASSPSAGGKTGELFF. The DNA of the CDR3 is TGTGCCAGCTCACCATCCGCAGGGGGGAAAACCGGGGAGCTGTTTTTT.

This clone has more than one count but fewer than ten. The CDR3 coding sequence is TGTGCCAGCAGCGTACTCTCCCCGGACAGGAACTATGGCTACACCTTC. This codes for CASSVLSPDRNYGYTF. This rearrangement joins TRBV9 to TRBJ1-2, with 7 positions matching TRBD1. Trimming at V came to 1 base and at J to 2 bases, leaving 8 bases not matched to a gene. The germline V gene has CDR1 SGDLS and CDR2 YYNGEE. CDR3 length equals 16 residues.

The chain has TRBV30 and TRBJ2-4; D is undetermined. Looked up from germline, CDR1 is GTSNPN and CDR2 is SVGIG (reference sequence). There are 17 residues in the CDR3. V dropped 0 bases and J dropped 6 bases, with 21 bases sitting between them. The CDR3 spells CAWSVHLGASVGNIQYF. CDR3 nucleotides: TGTGCCTGGAGTGTACATCTGGGCGCCTCTGTAGGAAACATTCAGTACTTC.

This clone appeared a few times. The chain uses TRBV19 and TRBJ1-1, with D maybe TRBD1 (6 bases). Trimming shortened V by 6 bases and J by 1 base, and 6 bases separated the two germline ends. Germline values: CDR1 LNHDA, CDR2 SQIVND (reference sequence). The CDR3 loop spans 12 amino acids. The CDR3 coding sequence is TGTGCCAGTAGGACAGGGAACACTGAAGCTTTCTTT. Its translation is CASRTGNTEAFF.

CDR3: CASNLWTGLMNTEAFF. DNA of the CDR3: TGTGCCAGCAACCTTTGGACAGGTCTTATGAACACTGAAGCTTTCTTT. The chain carries TRBV7-9 and TRBJ1-1, with TRBD1 matching 7 bases. The CDR3 totals 16 residues. Germline trimming cut 7 bases from V and 0 bases from J; bases unmatched to any gene: 11. Germline lookup yields CDR1 SEHNR and CDR2 FQNEAQ (reference sequence). Filled out from reference TRBV7-9 and TRBJ1-1, the complete variable domain reads DTGVSQNPRHKITKRGQNVTFRCDPISEHNRLYWYRQTLGQGPEFLTYFQNEAQLEKSRLLSDRFSAERPKGSFSTLEIQRTEQGDSAMYLCASNLWTGLMNTEAFFGQGTRLTVV.

This chain joins TRBV19 and TRBJ2-7; 10 bases align to TRBD2. The CDR3 contains 17 residues. Per germline, CDR1 LNHDA and CDR2 SQIVND (reference sequence). Trimming removed 4 bases from V and 4 bases from J; junction bases left unmatched: 13. CDR3 coding DNA: TGTGCCAGTAGTACCTATCAGACAGCGGGGGGGACTTACGAGCAGTACTTC. It codes for CASSTYQTAGGTYEQYF.

The chain employs TRBV28 and TRBJ2-2, with D possibly TRBD1 on 6 matching bases. The V gene lost 3 bases and the J gene lost 9 bases, with 14 bases spanning the gap. Germline-derived CDR1 and CDR2 are MDHEN and SYDVKM. The CDR3 is 14 residues long. The CDR3 DNA reads as TGTGCCAGCAGTTTGAGGGGGTTGAACCGGGAGCTGTTTTTT. It yields the protein CASSLRGLNRELFF.